Listed below are T cell receptor beta chains from one sample, sequenced in a study of regulatory T cells in long-lasting Graves disease. TCRdb passed the multiplex PCR reads through MiXCR, listing each CDR3 protein once. The sample lists under 450,000 distinct CDR3 sequences, roughly 24% occurring once. The specimen was peripheral blood mononuclear cells (PBMCs), collected when the disease was refractory, from a patient treated with antithyroid drugs. These receptors were taken from a woman in her thirties or forties with Graves disease. CDR3s include the opening cysteine and the closing phenylalanine or tryptophan. The D gene is left open where the match is weak. A row's size may be missing; if present it is once, few, many or a size class.

D	J	V	size	CDR3	DNA
.	TRBJ2-5	TRBV25-1	few	CASSEDITKTQYF	TGTGCCAGCAGTGAGGACATAACGAAGACCCAGTACTTC
.	TRBJ1-2	TRBV10-3	few	CAISESRYGYTF	TGTGCCATCAGTGAGTCACGCTATGGCTACACCTTC
.	TRBJ2-2	TRBV6-2/TRBV6-3	many	CASSYSRSGAAGELFF	TGTGCCAGCAGTTACTCCCGTAGCGGTGCGGCCGGGGAGCTGTTTTTT
.	TRBJ1-4	TRBV6-1	many	CASSRSFGEKLFF	TGTGCCAGCAGTCGGTCCTTCGGGGAAAAACTGTTTTTT
.	TRBJ2-2	TRBV20-1	.	CSARPRSGELFF	TGCAGTGCTAGACCCCGCTCCGGGGAGCTGTTTTTT
.	TRBJ2-2	TRBV7-3	few	CASSTQGGVWTGELFF	TGTGCCAGCAGCACCCAGGGAGGAGTATGGACCGGGGAGCTGTTTTTT
.	TRBJ2-5	TRBV7-6	many	CASSSNRERGRTQYF	TGTGCCAGCAGCTCGAACAGGGAGAGGGGTAGGACCCAGTACTTC
.	TRBJ2-4	TRBV11-2	many	CASGSTAKNIQYF	TGTGCCAGCGGGAGTACAGCCAAAAACATTCAGTACTTC
.	TRBJ2-1	TRBV2	.	CASDTLLGRLYNEQFF	TGTGCCAGCGATACTCTACTAGGACGATTATACAATGAGCAGTTCTTC
.	TRBJ2-5	TRBV11-2	many	CASSFGRGTQYF	TGTGCCAGCAGCTTTGGCCGGGGGACCCAGTACTTC
.	TRBJ2-5	TRBV6-1	few	CASGGALETQYF	TGTGCCAGCGGAGGGGCTCTAGAGACCCAGTACTTC
.	TRBJ2-1	TRBV10-1	.	CASSERAYNEQFF	TGCGCCAGCAGTGAAAGAGCGTACAATGAGCAGTTCTTC
.	TRBJ1-4	TRBV7-2	.	CASSLNRGQNEKLFF	TGTGCCAGCAGCTTAAATCGCGGACAAAATGAAAAACTGTTTTTT
.	TRBJ2-3	TRBV28	.	CASSFAVPDTQYF	TGTGCCAGCAGTTTCGCCGTCCCAGATACGCAGTATTTT
TRBD2	TRBJ2-6	TRBV6-5	.	CASSYQPGLAGAGANVLTF	TGTGCCAGCAGTTATCAACCGGGACTAGCGGGAGCTGGGGCCAACGTCCTGACTTTC
TRBD1	TRBJ2-2	TRBV3-1	few	CASSQVWATGITGELFF	TGTGCCAGCAGCCAAGTTTGGGCGACAGGGATCACCGGGGAGCTGTTTTTT
TRBD2	TRBJ2-2	TRBV7-9	.	CASSLYVAGNTGELFF	TGTGCCAGCAGCTTATACGTAGCGGGCAACACCGGGGAGCTGTTTTTT
TRBD2	TRBJ2-5	TRBV11-2	many	CASSLDLGLAGLKETQYF	TGTGCCAGCAGCTTAGATCTGGGGCTAGCGGGATTAAAAGAGACCCAGTACTTC
.	TRBJ1-1	TRBV15	many	CATSRVLGWNTEAFF	TGTGCCACCAGCAGAGTGTTGGGTTGGAACACTGAAGCTTTCTTT
TRBD1	TRBJ1-1	TRBV28	many	CASSDLGQGEGSEAFF	TGTGCCAGCAGTGACCTGGGTCAGGGGGAGGGTTCTGAAGCTTTCTTT
.	TRBJ1-5	TRBV28	few	CASNRVASQPQHF	TGTGCCAGTAACAGGGTAGCGAGTCAGCCCCAGCATTTT
TRBD1	TRBJ1-1	TRBV12-3/TRBV12-4	many	CASSLAGQGAETEAFF	TGTGCCAGCAGTTTAGCGGGACAGGGGGCGGAGACTGAAGCTTTCTTT
.	TRBJ1-4	TRBV14	.	CASSPPGGRNEKLFF	TGTGCCAGCAGCCCCCCCGGGGGTCGTAATGAAAAACTGTTTTTT
.	TRBJ1-5	TRBV9	many	CASSVDDGDQPQHF	TGTGCCAGCAGCGTAGATGACGGGGATCAGCCCCAGCATTTT
.	TRBJ2-7	TRBV2	many	CASSFPQGGGAYEQYF	TGTGCCAGCAGTTTTCCGCAAGGGGGGGGTGCCTACGAGCAGTACTTC
.	TRBJ1-1	TRBV20-1	.	CSARPDSEGLKNTEAFF	TGCAGTGCTAGGCCGGACTCAGAGGGATTGAAGAACACTGAAGCTTTCTTT
TRBD2	TRBJ2-3	TRBV18	once	CASSHGRSDTQYF	TGTGCCAGCTCACACGGGAGGTCAGATACGCAGTATTTT
.	TRBJ2-7	TRBV9	.	CASSVAGHSYEQYF	TGTGCCAGCAGCGTAGCTGGGCACTCCTACGAGCAGTACTTC
.	TRBJ1-4	TRBV7-3	few	CASSLNQSNEKLFF	TGTGCCAGCAGCTTAAACCAGAGTAATGAAAAACTGTTTTTT
TRBD1	TRBJ1-1	TRBV9	few	CASSVRGTGAEAFF	TGTGCCAGCAGCGTGCGCGGGACAGGGGCTGAAGCTTTCTTT
.	TRBJ2-7	TRBV7-3	.	CASSLDQGYEQYF	TGTGCCAGCAGCTTAGACCAGGGCTACGAGCAGTACTTC
.	TRBJ1-5	TRBV7-2	.	CASSSPGFWGNQPQHF	TGTGCCAGCAGCTCCCCAGGGTTCTGGGGCAATCAGCCCCAGCATTTT
.	TRBJ2-5	TRBV6-9	many	CASSWDRGETQYF	TGTGCCAGCAGTTGGGACCGCGGCGAGACCCAGTACTTC
TRBD2	TRBJ2-1	TRBV19	.	CASSIWRENEQFF	TGTGCCAGTAGTATATGGCGGGAGAATGAGCAGTTCTTC
.	TRBJ2-4	TRBV20-1	many	CSARHRGQENKNIQYF	TGCAGTGCTAGACATCGGGGCCAGGAAAACAAAAACATTCAGTACTTC
.	TRBJ1-2	TRBV10-3	many	CAIRALNMDYGYTF	TGTGCCATCAGAGCCCTTAACATGGACTATGGCTACACCTTC
.	TRBJ1-1	TRBV27	many	CASSFRNPNTEAFF	TGTGCCAGCAGTTTCCGGAATCCGAACACTGAAGCTTTCTTT
TRBD1	TRBJ1-3	TRBV6-2/TRBV6-3	.	CASSDLQGKGNTIYF	TGTGCCAGCAGTGACCTACAGGGGAAAGGAAACACCATATATTTT
.	TRBJ1-4	TRBV28	.	CASSLGEKLVF	TGTGCCAGCAGTTTAGGTGAAAAACTGGTTTTT
.	TRBJ2-2	TRBV2	many	CASSYRGMNTRELFF	TGTGCCAGCAGTTACCGGGGGATGAACACCAGGGAGCTGTTTTTT
.	TRBJ2-7	TRBV19	.	CASSMVAGYEQYF	TGTGCCAGTAGTATGGTCGCGGGCTACGAGCAGTACTTC
TRBD2	TRBJ2-5	TRBV28	few	CASTLPGLAGGPEETQYF	TGTGCCAGCACCCTCCCGGGACTAGCGGGAGGGCCTGAGGAGACCCAGTACTTC
TRBD1	TRBJ2-7	TRBV28	many	CASLGTGRYEQYF	TGTGCCAGCCTTGGGACAGGCCGCTACGAGCAGTACTTC
.	TRBJ1-2	TRBV19	few	CASSIAGGNYGYTF	TGTGCCAGTAGTATAGCGGGAGGGAATTATGGCTACACCTTC
.	TRBJ2-5	TRBV28	many	CASSPGGKRETQYF	TGTGCCAGCAGCCCCGGGGGAAAGCGGGAGACCCAGTACTTC
TRBD1	TRBJ2-7	TRBV5-1	.	CASSNREQGEQYF	TGCGCCAGCAGCAACAGGGAACAGGGGGAGCAGTACTTC
TRBD2	TRBJ2-7	TRBV28	many	CASNRAGGPVQYF	TGTGCCAGCAACAGGGCGGGGGGGCCCGTGCAGTACTTC
TRBD2	TRBJ2-7	TRBV5-1	few	CASSFGLAGGPPYEQYF	TGCGCCAGCAGCTTTGGGCTAGCGGGAGGGCCCCCCTACGAGCAGTACTTC
.	TRBJ2-5	TRBV18	.	CASSPIPEGQYF	TGTGCCAGCTCACCAATCCCAGAGGGCCAGTACTTC
.	TRBJ2-1	TRBV6-5	few	CASSLDSASYNEQFF	TGTGCCAGCAGTTTAGACAGCGCGTCCTACAATGAGCAGTTCTTC
TRBD2	TRBJ2-3	TRBV20-1	.	CSARGTSGSIDTQYF	TGCAGTGCTAGAGGGACTAGCGGGAGTATCGATACGCAGTATTTT
TRBD1	TRBJ1-5	TRBV5-8	few	CASRPRDRVDQPQHF	TGTGCCAGCAGACCCCGGGACAGGGTGGATCAGCCCCAGCATTTT
.	TRBJ1-3	TRBV19	once	CASSIAGNTIYF	TGTGCCAGTAGTATCGCCGGAAACACCATATATTTT
.	TRBJ1-6	TRBV20-1	few	CSARDTGAISPLETSPLHF	TGCAGTGCTAGAGATACGGGGGCGATCTCCCCCCTGGAAACTTCACCCCTCCACTTT
TRBD1	TRBJ1-4	TRBV2	many	CASNLQGDEKLFF	TGTGCCAGCAATTTACAGGGGGATGAAAAACTGTTTTTT